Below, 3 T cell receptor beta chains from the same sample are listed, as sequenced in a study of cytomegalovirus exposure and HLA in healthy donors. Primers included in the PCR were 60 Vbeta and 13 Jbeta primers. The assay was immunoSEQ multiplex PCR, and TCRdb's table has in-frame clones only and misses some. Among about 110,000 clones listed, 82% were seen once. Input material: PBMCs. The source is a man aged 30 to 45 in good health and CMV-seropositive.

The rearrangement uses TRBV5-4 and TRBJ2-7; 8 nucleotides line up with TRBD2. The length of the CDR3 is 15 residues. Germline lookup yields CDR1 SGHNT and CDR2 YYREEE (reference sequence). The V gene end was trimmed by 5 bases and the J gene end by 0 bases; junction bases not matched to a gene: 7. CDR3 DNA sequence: TGTGCCAGCAGAAGGCTAGCGGGCAACTCCTACGAGCAGTACGTC. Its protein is CASRRLAGNSYEQYV.

The CDR3 coding sequence is TGCGCCAGCAGCGGGCCGGGACTAGCGGGAGTGAATGAGCAGTTCTTC. It encodes CASSGPGLAGVNEQFF. V is TRBV5-1 and J is TRBJ2-1, with 14 bases that match TRBD2. Germline CDR1 and CDR2: SGHRS and YFSETQ. The ends lost 4 bases at V and 7 bases at J; junction bases unmatched: 7. The CDR3 contains 16 residues. Variable domain in full (rest from reference TRBV5-1 and TRBJ2-1): KAGVTQTPRYLIKTRGQQVTLSCSPISGHRSVSWYQQTPGQGLQFLFEYFSETQRNKGNFPGRFSGRQFSNSRSEMNVSTLELGDSALYLCASSGPGLAGVNEQFFGPGTRLTVL.

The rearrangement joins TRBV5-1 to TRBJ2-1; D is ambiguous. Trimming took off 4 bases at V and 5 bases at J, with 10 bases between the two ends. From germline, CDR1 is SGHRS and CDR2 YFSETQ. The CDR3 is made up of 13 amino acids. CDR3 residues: CASSPGQNNEQFF. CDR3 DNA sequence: TGCGCCAGCAGCCCTGGCCAAAACAATGAGCAGTTCTTC. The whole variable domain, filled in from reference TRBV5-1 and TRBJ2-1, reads KAGVTQTPRYLIKTRGQQVTLSCSPISGHRSVSWYQQTPGQGLQFLFEYFSETQRNKGNFPGRFSGRQFSNSRSEMNVSTLELGDSALYLCASSPGQNNEQFFGPGTRLTVL.